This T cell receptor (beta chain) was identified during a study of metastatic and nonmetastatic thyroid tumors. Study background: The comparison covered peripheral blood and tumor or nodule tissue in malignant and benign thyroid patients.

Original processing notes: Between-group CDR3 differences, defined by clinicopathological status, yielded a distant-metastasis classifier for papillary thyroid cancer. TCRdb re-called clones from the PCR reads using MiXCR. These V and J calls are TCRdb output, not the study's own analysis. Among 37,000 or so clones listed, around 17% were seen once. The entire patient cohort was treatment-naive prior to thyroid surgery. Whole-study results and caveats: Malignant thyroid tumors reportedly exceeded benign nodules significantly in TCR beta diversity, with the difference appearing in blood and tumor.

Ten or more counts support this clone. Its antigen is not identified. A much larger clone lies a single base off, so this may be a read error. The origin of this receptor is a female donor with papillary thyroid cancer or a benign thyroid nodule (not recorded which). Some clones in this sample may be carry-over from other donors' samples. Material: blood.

CDR3 DNA sequence: TGTGCCAGCAGCCCACTCGGACAGGGGGCCATCATGAACACTGAAGCTTTCTTT. Amino acids: CASSPLGQGAIMNTEAFF. V is TRBV6-5 and J is TRBJ1-1; 11 bases are a match to TRBD1. Germline V CDR1 and CDR2: MNHEY, SVGAGI. V was pared by 6 bases and J by 0 bases, with 12 bases of the junction left unmatched. This CDR3 has 18 amino acids.